What follows are 15 T cell receptor beta chains derived from one specimen sequenced in a study of radiation and T cells in renal cell carcinoma. This sample's time point: blood 4 weeks post-SBRT, at nephrectomy. As to treatment: 15 Gy SBRT to primary tumor, nephrectomy 4 weeks later. Clones were sequenced by immunoSEQ multiplex PCR, and TCRdb holds only the in-frame ones, with some missing. This table has about 62,000 clones, 65% to 80% appearing once. The material sequenced was blood, taken from a patient whose treatment included radiotherapy and nephrectomy. The source is a man aged 55 to 70 with renal cell carcinoma.

The V gene is TRBV20-1, the J gene TRBJ1-2, with D unclear. Germline V gene data show CDR1 as DFQATT and CDR2 as SNEGSKA (reference sequence). V lost 6 bases and J lost 5, with 10 bases in between. The CDR3 is made up of 11 amino acids. CDR3: CSALAPYGYTF. The CDR3 nucleotides read TGCAGTGCCCTGGCCCCTTATGGCTACACCTTC.

This chain links TRBV27 with TRBJ2-5, with 7 bases that match TRBD2. V lost 4 bases to trimming and J lost 3 bases; unmatched junction nucleotides: 2. In germline, CDR1 is MNHEY, CDR2 SMNVEV (reference sequence). This CDR3 has 13 residues. This CDR3 is CASSSLAEETQYF. The CDR3 nucleotides read TGTGCCAGCAGTTCGCTAGCGGAAGAGACCCAGTACTTC.

The chain recombines TRBV5-1 with TRBJ2-7; 10 positions match TRBD1. J gave up 12 bases and V 3 bases, and 6 bases lay outside the gene matches. The CDR3 consists of 12 residues. CDR1 and CDR2 from the germline V gene are SGHRS and YFSETQ. The CDR3 nucleotides are TGCGCCAGCAGCTACGACAGGGGGCTTTGGTACTTC. It encodes CASSYDRGLWYF.

DNA of the CDR3: TGTGCCAGATTAGCGAACACTGAAGCTTTCTTT. Residues: CARLANTEAFF. V is TRBV6-4 and J is TRBJ1-1; the D is unclear. The germline V gene has CDR1 MRHNA and CDR2 SNTAGT. The CDR3 extends over 11 amino acids. V was cut by 9 bases and J by 1 base, with 6 bases left in between.

This clone is labeled large. V and J are TRBV9 and TRBJ2-7; D is possibly TRBD2 (5 bases). The CDR3 has 15 residues. V was clipped by 4 bases and J by 3 bases, with 17 bases between them. The germline CDR1 and CDR2 sequences are SGDLS and YYNGEE. For the CDR3, the DNA is TGTGCCAGCAGCCCGTCTTGGGCAGGAGGCTACGAGCAGTACTTC. This encodes CASSPSWAGGYEQYF.

The chain combines TRBV12-5 with TRBJ1-4; unclear D gene. The CDR3 extends over 15 amino acids. Germline-derived CDR1 and CDR2 are LGHNT and FRNRAP. Trimming left V 3 bases short and J 7 bases short, with 15 bases between. The CDR3 loop reads CASGLSGGPGEKLFF. CDR3 bases: TGTGCTAGTGGTTTATCGGGTGGGCCCGGTGAAAAACTGTTTTTT.

This rearrangement joins TRBV18 to TRBJ1-2, with TRBD1 as a possible D gene (5 bases). In germline, CDR1 is KGHSH, CDR2 LQKENI. The CDR3 contains 15 residues. Trimming removed 5 bases from V and 0 bases from J, with 13 bases in between. Here the CDR3 DNA reads TGTGCCAGCTCATCTACAGGCGCCACTAACTATGGCTACACCTTC. Protein product: CASSSTGATNYGYTF.

V gene TRBV6-1 combines with J gene TRBJ2-1; weak D call: TRBD2 (6 bases). This CDR3 has 15 amino acids. The germline CDR1 and CDR2 sequences are MNHNS and SASEGT. The V end was cut by 6 bases, the J end by 0 bases, with 12 bases between. DNA of the CDR3: TGTGCCAGCAGCGGGAGCGAGTTCTCCTACAATGAGCAGTTCTTC. Residues: CASSGSEFSYNEQFF.

The chain has TRBV6-5 and TRBJ2-3, with D perhaps matching TRBD1 (6 bases). Trimming removed 2 bases from V and 0 bases from J, with 12 bases in between. In germline, CDR1 is MNHEY, CDR2 SVGAGI. CDR3 size: 16 residues. DNA of the CDR3: TGTGCCAGCAGTTACAAGGGGGTTGTAAGCACAGATACGCAGTATTTT. Protein product: CASSYKGVVSTDTQYF.

V usage is TRBV4-1 and J usage is TRBJ2-7; TRBD1 aligns across 10 bases. After removal of 0 bases from V and 6 bases from J, the junction contained 8 bases not matched to a gene. Germline V gene sequence: CDR1 MGHRA, CDR2 YSYEKL. CDR3 length equals 16 residues. CDR3 in amino acids: CASSQETRDRGFEQYV. The CDR3 DNA reads TGCGCCAGCAGCCAAGAGACCCGGGACAGGGGTTTCGAGCAGTACGTC.

The chain uses TRBV6-6 and TRBJ2-7, with D tentatively TRBD2 (6 bases). The germline V gene has CDR1 MNHNY and CDR2 SVGAGI (reference sequence). Trimming shortened V by 4 bases and J by 4 bases, and 11 bases separated the two germline ends. The CDR3 has 13 amino acids. CDR3 DNA: TGTGCCAGCAGTTTCGGGACTTCTTACGAGCAGTACGTC. This sequence encodes CASSFGTSYEQYV.

This chain joins TRBV4-2 and TRBJ2-5; the D gene could be TRBD1 or TRBD2 (5 bases each). The CDR3 is 14 amino acids. V lost 5 bases and J 4 bases, leaving 14 bases between the germline ends. Germline lookup yields CDR1 LGHNA and CDR2 YNFKEQ. CDR3 region: CASSKSPGRETQYF. The CDR3 bases are TGTGCCAGCAGCAAAAGTCCGGGGCGAGAGACCCAGTACTTC.

The CDR3 loop reads CASSPRTGSTGELFF. CDR3 nucleotides: TGTGCCAGCAGCCCTCGGACAGGGAGCACCGGGGAGCTGTTTTTT. The chain has TRBV11-2 and TRBJ2-2, with 8 bases fitting TRBD1. This CDR3 has 15 residues. V was clipped by 5 bases and J by 4 bases; unmatched bases: 6. Germline V gene lookup returns CDR1 SGHAT and CDR2 FQNNGV.

J is TRBJ2-3 and V is TRBV7-9; D gene unclear. Trimming stripped 0 bases from V and 0 bases from J, with 19 bases between. Germline-derived CDR1 and CDR2 are SEHNR and FQNEAQ (reference sequence). The CDR3 is 19 amino acids. The CDR3 here is CASSLALWPDDTSTDTQYF. CDR3 in DNA: TGTGCCAGCAGCTTAGCACTCTGGCCAGATGATACTAGCACAGATACGCAGTATTTT.

The chain has TRBV7-9 and TRBJ2-1; weak D call: TRBD2 (7 bases). Germline V lookup: CDR1 SEHNR, CDR2 FQNEAQ (reference sequence). The CDR3 spans 15 residues. Trimming shortened V by 0 bases and J by 5 bases, and 11 bases separated the two germline ends. CDR3 amino acids: CASSLARGRHNEQFF. CDR3 nucleotide sequence: TGTGCCAGCAGCTTAGCGCGGGGGCGTCACAATGAGCAGTTCTTC.